The present T cell receptor beta chain was sequenced within a study of cytomegalovirus exposure and HLA in healthy donors. This clone was observed a few times. Germline loops: CDR1 MNHNS, CDR2 SASEGT. The V end was cut by 6 bases, the J end by 3 bases, with 17 bases between. CDR3 length: 15 residues. Primers: 60 Vbeta forward and 13 Jbeta reverse. Only in-frame clones appear in the TCRdb table, and some are missing; sequencing was by immunoSEQ multiplex PCR. The data hold about 120,000 clones, with around a tenth observed a single time. The genes are TRBV6-1 and TRBJ1-2; D may be TRBD1 (5 bases). Sequenced material: PBMCs. The origin of this receptor is a man aged 30 to 39 in good health and CMV-seronegative. The CDR3 loop is CASSQNRDRDYGYTF. CDR3 nucleotide sequence: TGTGCCAGCAGCCAAAACCGAGACAGAGACTATGGCTACACCTTC.